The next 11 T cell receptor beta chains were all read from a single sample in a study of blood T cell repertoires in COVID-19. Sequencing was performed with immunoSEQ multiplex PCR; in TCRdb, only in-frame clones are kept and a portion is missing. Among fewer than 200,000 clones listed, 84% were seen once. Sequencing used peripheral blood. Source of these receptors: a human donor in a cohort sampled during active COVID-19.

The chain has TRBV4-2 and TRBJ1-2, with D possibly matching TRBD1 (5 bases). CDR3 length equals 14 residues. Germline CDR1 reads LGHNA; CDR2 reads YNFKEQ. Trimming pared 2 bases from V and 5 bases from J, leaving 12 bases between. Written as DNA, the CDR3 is TGTGCCAGCAGCCAATTCACAGGAGATTATGGCTACACCTTC. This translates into CASSQFTGDYGYTF.

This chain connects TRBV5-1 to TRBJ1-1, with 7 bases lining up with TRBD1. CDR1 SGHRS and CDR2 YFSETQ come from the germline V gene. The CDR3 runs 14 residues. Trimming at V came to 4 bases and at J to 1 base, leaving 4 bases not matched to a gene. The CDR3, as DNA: TGCGCCAGCAGCCTGGGACAGTCGAACACTGAAGCTTTCTTT. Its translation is CASSLGQSNTEAFF.

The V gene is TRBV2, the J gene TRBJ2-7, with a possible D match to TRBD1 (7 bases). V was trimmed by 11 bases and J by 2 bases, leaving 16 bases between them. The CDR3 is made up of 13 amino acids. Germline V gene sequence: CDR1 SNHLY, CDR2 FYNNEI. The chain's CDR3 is CASRGTDAYEQYF. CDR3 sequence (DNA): TGTGCCTCCAGGGGGACTGACGCCTACGAGCAGTACTTC.

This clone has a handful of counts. CDR3 protein: CAWERDRRFTNYGYTF. The DNA of the CDR3 is TGTGCCTGGGAGCGGGACAGGCGGTTTACTAACTATGGCTACACCTTC. The chain recombines TRBV30 with TRBJ1-2, with 8 bases identical to TRBD1. The CDR3 is made up of 16 amino acids. CDR1 and CDR2 (germline): GTSNPN, SVGIG (reference sequence). The trim removed 5 bases at V and 0 bases at J, leaving 11 bases unmatched.

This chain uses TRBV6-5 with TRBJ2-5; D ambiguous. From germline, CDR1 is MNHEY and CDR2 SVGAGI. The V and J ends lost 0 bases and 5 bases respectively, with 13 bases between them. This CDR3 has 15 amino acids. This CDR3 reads CASSYSQNGGETQYF. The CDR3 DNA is TGTGCCAGCAGTTACTCACAGAATGGTGGGGAGACCCAGTACTTC.

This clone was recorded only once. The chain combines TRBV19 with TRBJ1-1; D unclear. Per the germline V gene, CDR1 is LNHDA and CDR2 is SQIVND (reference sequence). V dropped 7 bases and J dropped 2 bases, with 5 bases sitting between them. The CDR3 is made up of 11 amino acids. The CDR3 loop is CASIRNTEAFF. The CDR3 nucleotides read TGTGCCAGTATCCGTAACACTGAAGCTTTCTTT.

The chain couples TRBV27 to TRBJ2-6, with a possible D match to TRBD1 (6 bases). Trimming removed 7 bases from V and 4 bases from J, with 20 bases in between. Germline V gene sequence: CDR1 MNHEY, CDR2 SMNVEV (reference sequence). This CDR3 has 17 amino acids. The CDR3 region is CASKKWTERPGANVLTF. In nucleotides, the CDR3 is TGTGCCAGCAAGAAATGGACAGAACGACCCGGGGCCAACGTCCTGACTTTC. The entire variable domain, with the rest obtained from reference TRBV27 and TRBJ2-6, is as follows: EAQVTQNPRYLITVTGKKLTVTCSQNMNHEYMSWYRQDPGLGLRQIYYSMNVEVTDKGDVPEGYKVSRKEKRNFPLILESPSPNQTSLYFCASKKWTERPGANVLTFGAGSRLTVL.

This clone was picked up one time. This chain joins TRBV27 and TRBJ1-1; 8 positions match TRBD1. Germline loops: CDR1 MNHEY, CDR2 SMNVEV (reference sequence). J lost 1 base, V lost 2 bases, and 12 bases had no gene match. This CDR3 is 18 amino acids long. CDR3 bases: TGTGCCAGCAGTTTAGGGGGGACAGGCGGAGTGGCGAACACTGAAGCTTTCTTT. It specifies CASSLGGTGGVANTEAFF.

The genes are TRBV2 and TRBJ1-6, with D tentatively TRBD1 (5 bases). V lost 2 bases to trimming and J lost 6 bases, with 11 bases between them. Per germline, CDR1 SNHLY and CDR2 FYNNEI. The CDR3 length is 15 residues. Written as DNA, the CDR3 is TGTGCCAGCAGTGAATTGGGGCAGACTAATTCACCCCTCCACTTT. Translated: CASSELGQTNSPLHF. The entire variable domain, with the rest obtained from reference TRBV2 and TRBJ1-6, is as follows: EPEVTQTPSHQVTQMGQEVILRCVPISNHLYFYWYRQILGQKVEFLVSFYNNEISEKSEIFDDQFSVERPDGSNFTLKIRSTKLEDSAMYFCASSELGQTNSPLHFGNGTRLTVT.

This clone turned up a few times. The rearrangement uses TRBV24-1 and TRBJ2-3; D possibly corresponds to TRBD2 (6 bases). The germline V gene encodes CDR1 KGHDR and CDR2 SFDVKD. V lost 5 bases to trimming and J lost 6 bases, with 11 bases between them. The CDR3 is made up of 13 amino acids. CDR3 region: CATSAPGEDTQYF. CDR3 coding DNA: TGTGCCACCAGTGCCCCGGGGGAGGATACGCAGTATTTT.

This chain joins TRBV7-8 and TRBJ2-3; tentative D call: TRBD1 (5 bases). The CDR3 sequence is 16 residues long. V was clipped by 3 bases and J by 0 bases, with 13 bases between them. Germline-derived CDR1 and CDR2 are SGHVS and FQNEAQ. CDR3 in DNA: TGTGCCAGCAGCTTCGTAGGGGCCTCTAGCACAGATACGCAGTATTTT. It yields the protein CASSFVGASSTDTQYF.